These T cell receptor beta chains were read from a single sample in a study of CD8 T cells in Susac syndrome. TCRdb called the immunoSEQ multiplex PCR reads again in MiXCR, with one record for every CDR3 protein. This sample has roughly 76,000 distinct CDR3 sequences; approximately 93% occur once, and the top ten carry about 0.41%. What was sequenced was CD8+ T cells from PBMCs. Source of these receptors: a human donor with Susac syndrome. Each CDR3 is given with its conserved first and last residue. The D gene is left open where the match is weak. Clone size is not always given. Where it is, it says once, few, many or a class for expanded clones.

j_gene: TRBJ2-2; len: 13; abundance: -; v_gene: TRBV6-2/TRBV6-3; d_gene: -; CDR3nt: TGTGCCAGCAGTCTGGACCAAGCCGGGGAGCTGTTTTTT; CDR3aa: CASSLDQAGELFF
j_gene: TRBJ2-7; len: 12; abundance: few; v_gene: TRBV6-2/TRBV6-3; d_gene: -; CDR3nt: TGTGCCAGCACCAGTACCTCCTACGAGCAGTACTTC; CDR3aa: CASTSTSYEQYF
j_gene: TRBJ1-1; len: 13; abundance: -; v_gene: TRBV28; d_gene: TRBD1; CDR3nt: TGTGCCAGCAGGGACAGGGGGCGGACTGAAGCTTTCTTT; CDR3aa: CASRDRGRTEAFF
j_gene: TRBJ2-5; len: 15; abundance: -; v_gene: TRBV9; d_gene: TRBD1; CDR3nt: TGTGCCAGCAGCGCACCGAAGGCAGGGGGAGAGACCCAGTACTTC; CDR3aa: CASSAPKAGGETQYF
j_gene: TRBJ2-5; len: 14; abundance: once; v_gene: TRBV3-1; d_gene: -; CDR3nt: TGTGCCAGCAGCCGGCTAGTTGTTCGGGAGACCCAGTACTTC; CDR3aa: CASSRLVVRETQYF
j_gene: TRBJ2-1; len: 16; abundance: -; v_gene: TRBV11-2; d_gene: TRBD2; CDR3nt: TGTGCCAGCAGCTCGGGACTAGCGGGAGGGCCTGTTGAGCAGTTCTTC; CDR3aa: CASSSGLAGGPVEQFF
j_gene: TRBJ2-1; len: 17; abundance: -; v_gene: TRBV5-1; d_gene: TRBD1; CDR3nt: TGCGCCAGCAGCTGGGATCCGGGACAGGGCCTCAACAATGAGCAGTTCTTC; CDR3aa: CASSWDPGQGLNNEQFF
j_gene: TRBJ2-5; len: 20; abundance: -; v_gene: TRBV6-2/TRBV6-3; d_gene: TRBD1; CDR3nt: TGTGCCAGCAGTTACCATGGGACAGGGATGTTTCCCCTGGGGGAAGAGACCCAGTACTTC; CDR3aa: CASSYHGTGMFPLGEETQYF
j_gene: TRBJ2-1; len: 18; abundance: -; v_gene: TRBV29-1; d_gene: TRBD1; CDR3nt: TGCAGCGTTGAAGGTTGGGACAGGGACCCCGGGACGAGCAATGAGCAGTTCTTC; CDR3aa: CSVEGWDRDPGTSNEQFF
j_gene: TRBJ2-2; len: 15; abundance: -; v_gene: TRBV7-8; d_gene: TRBD1; CDR3nt: TGTGCCAGCAGCAAGACAGGGTCGGGCACCGGGGAGCTGTTTTTT; CDR3aa: CASSKTGSGTGELFF
j_gene: TRBJ2-1; len: 17; abundance: -; v_gene: TRBV12-2; d_gene: -; CDR3nt: TGTGCAAGTCGTTCCATCTGCCGGGGGCCTTCCTACAATGAGCAGTTCTTC; CDR3aa: CASRSICRGPSYNEQFF
j_gene: TRBJ2-3; len: 14; abundance: -; v_gene: TRBV12-3/TRBV12-4; d_gene: -; CDR3nt: TGTGCCAGCAGTTTAGTCGGCAGCACAGATACGCAGTATTTT; CDR3aa: CASSLVGSTDTQYF
j_gene: TRBJ1-5; len: 13; abundance: -; v_gene: TRBV5-1; d_gene: TRBD1; CDR3nt: TGCGCCAGCAGTTCCACAGGGGATCAGCCCCAGCATTTT; CDR3aa: CASSSTGDQPQHF
j_gene: TRBJ1-1; len: 13; abundance: -; v_gene: TRBV7-9; d_gene: -; CDR3nt: TGTGCCAGCAGCGCAGACAGGTACACTGAAGCTTTCTTT; CDR3aa: CASSADRYTEAFF
j_gene: TRBJ2-7; len: 13; abundance: -; v_gene: TRBV7-9; d_gene: TRBD2; CDR3nt: TGTGCCAGCCAAGCGGGAGATCGTTCCGAGCAGTACTTC; CDR3aa: CASQAGDRSEQYF
j_gene: TRBJ2-2; len: 15; abundance: -; v_gene: TRBV7-9; d_gene: -; CDR3nt: TGTGCCAGCAGCGACCATGACCGCAGGGGACGGGAGCTGTTTTTT; CDR3aa: CASSDHDRRGRELFF
j_gene: TRBJ1-2; len: 15; abundance: -; v_gene: TRBV5-1; d_gene: -; CDR3nt: TGCGCCAGCAGCCACGTTGGAGGGGCCCTCTATGGCTACACCTTC; CDR3aa: CASSHVGGALYGYTF
j_gene: TRBJ1-1; len: 13; abundance: -; v_gene: TRBV7-9; d_gene: -; CDR3nt: TGTGCCAGCAGCGAGGGTCCGAACACTGAAGCTTTCTTT; CDR3aa: CASSEGPNTEAFF
j_gene: TRBJ2-5; len: 13; abundance: -; v_gene: TRBV5-1; d_gene: -; CDR3nt: TGCGCCAGCAGCTTTCAGGGTAGGGAGACCCAGTACTTC; CDR3aa: CASSFQGRETQYF
j_gene: TRBJ1-5; len: 16; abundance: -; v_gene: TRBV27; d_gene: -; CDR3nt: TGTGCCAGCAGTCCCTCCAGGGGAAGCAGCAATCAGCCCCAGCATTTT; CDR3aa: CASSPSRGSSNQPQHF
j_gene: TRBJ2-4; len: 13; abundance: -; v_gene: TRBV20-1; d_gene: TRBD1; CDR3nt: TGCAGTGCAAAAGACAGGGGAAAAAACATTCAGTACTTC; CDR3aa: CSAKDRGKNIQYF
j_gene: TRBJ2-1; len: 14; abundance: -; v_gene: TRBV5-8; d_gene: -; CDR3nt: TGTGCCAGCAGCTCTGGCAGGGTATGGCCTGAGCAGTTCTTC; CDR3aa: CASSSGRVWPEQFF
j_gene: TRBJ2-1; len: 11; abundance: -; v_gene: TRBV30; d_gene: -; CDR3nt: TGTGCCTGGAAAGGGATTGGTGAGCAGTTCTTC; CDR3aa: CAWKGIGEQFF
j_gene: TRBJ1-3; len: 14; abundance: -; v_gene: TRBV12-3/TRBV12-4; d_gene: -; CDR3nt: TGTGCCAGCAGTGTTAGTGGGGCTGGAAACACCATATATTTT; CDR3aa: CASSVSGAGNTIYF
j_gene: TRBJ1-2; len: 13; abundance: once; v_gene: TRBV9; d_gene: -; CDR3nt: TGTGCCAGCAGCGTAGGTGGCGGCTATGGCTACACCTTC; CDR3aa: CASSVGGGYGYTF
j_gene: TRBJ2-7; len: 15; abundance: once; v_gene: TRBV7-6; d_gene: -; CDR3nt: TGTGCCAGCAGCTTAGATGGGGGGGCACTCTACGAGCAGTACTTC; CDR3aa: CASSLDGGALYEQYF
j_gene: TRBJ1-2; len: 12; abundance: -; v_gene: TRBV11-3; d_gene: -; CDR3nt: TGTGCAGGAGGGCCTAGGTACTATGGCTACACCTTC; CDR3aa: CAGGPRYYGYTF
j_gene: TRBJ1-2; len: 14; abundance: -; v_gene: TRBV28; d_gene: -; CDR3nt: TGTGCCAGCAGTTTAGTTTGGGAAAACTATGGCTACACCTTC; CDR3aa: CASSLVWENYGYTF
j_gene: TRBJ1-2; len: 17; abundance: -; v_gene: TRBV9; d_gene: -; CDR3nt: TGTGCCAGCAGCGTAGATGAGGTATCGGGGAGTAACTATGGCTACACCTTC; CDR3aa: CASSVDEVSGSNYGYTF
j_gene: TRBJ2-3; len: 12; abundance: -; v_gene: TRBV7-2; d_gene: -; CDR3nt: TGTGCCAGCGCCTGGGGCCCAGATACGCAGTATTTT; CDR3aa: CASAWGPDTQYF
j_gene: TRBJ2-5; len: 15; abundance: -; v_gene: TRBV7-6; d_gene: -; CDR3nt: TGTGCCAGCAGCCCGCTAGTTAGGGTACAAGAGACCCAGTACTTC; CDR3aa: CASSPLVRVQETQYF
j_gene: TRBJ2-1; len: 16; abundance: -; v_gene: TRBV29-1; d_gene: -; CDR3nt: TGCAGCGTTGAAGGGGTCAAGGGCCTCTCCTACAATGAGCAGTTCTTC; CDR3aa: CSVEGVKGLSYNEQFF
j_gene: TRBJ2-4; len: 17; abundance: -; v_gene: TRBV23-1; d_gene: -; CDR3nt: TGCGCCAGCAGTCTAACCGGCGGGCTTCTAGCCAAAAACATTCAGTACTTC; CDR3aa: CASSLTGGLLAKNIQYF
j_gene: TRBJ2-3; len: 17; abundance: -; v_gene: TRBV5-4; d_gene: TRBD2; CDR3nt: TGTGCCAGCAGCTACGCCACGACTAGCGGGGGGACAGATACGCAGTATTTT; CDR3aa: CASSYATTSGGTDTQYF
j_gene: TRBJ2-1; len: 15; abundance: -; v_gene: TRBV29-1; d_gene: TRBD1; CDR3nt: TGCAGCGCCTACGACAGGGAAACCTCCTACAATGAGCAGTTCTTC; CDR3aa: CSAYDRETSYNEQFF
j_gene: TRBJ2-3; len: 14; abundance: -; v_gene: TRBV12-3/TRBV12-4; d_gene: -; CDR3nt: TGTGCCAGCAACCCGTCAAGGCAATCAGATACGCAGTATTTT; CDR3aa: CASNPSRQSDTQYF
j_gene: TRBJ2-1; len: 14; abundance: -; v_gene: TRBV6-5; d_gene: TRBD2; CDR3nt: TGTGCCAGCAGCTTAGCGGGGGGGCCTCATGAGCAGTTCTTC; CDR3aa: CASSLAGGPHEQFF
j_gene: TRBJ2-3; len: 14; abundance: -; v_gene: TRBV6-1; d_gene: TRBD1; CDR3nt: TGTGCCAGCAGTGTTAGGACAGGGACAGATACGCAGTATTTT; CDR3aa: CASSVRTGTDTQYF
j_gene: TRBJ2-5; len: 13; abundance: -; v_gene: TRBV20-1; d_gene: -; CDR3nt: TGCAGTGCCATAGCGGCCAGGGCAGAGACCCAGTACTTC; CDR3aa: CSAIAARAETQYF
j_gene: TRBJ1-5; len: 16; abundance: -; v_gene: TRBV27; d_gene: -; CDR3nt: TGTGCCAGCAGTTTATCGGCAGGGAATAGCAATCAGCCCCAGCATTTT; CDR3aa: CASSLSAGNSNQPQHF
j_gene: TRBJ1-1; len: 15; abundance: -; v_gene: TRBV9; d_gene: -; CDR3nt: TGTGCCAGCAGCGTGGGGGACAAATTGAACACTGAAGCTTTCTTT; CDR3aa: CASSVGDKLNTEAFF
j_gene: TRBJ2-7; len: 13; abundance: -; v_gene: TRBV20-1; d_gene: TRBD1; CDR3nt: TGCAGTGTCCCGGGACAGGGTTCCTACGAGCAGTACTTC; CDR3aa: CSVPGQGSYEQYF
j_gene: TRBJ1-2; len: 12; abundance: -; v_gene: TRBV2; d_gene: -; CDR3nt: TGTGCCAGCAGTGCCCCTAACTATGGCTACACCTTC; CDR3aa: CASSAPNYGYTF
j_gene: TRBJ1-5; len: 14; abundance: -; v_gene: TRBV6-1; d_gene: -; CDR3nt: TGTGCCAGCAGTGAAGAGGCCATAAATCAGCCCCAGCATTTT; CDR3aa: CASSEEAINQPQHF
j_gene: TRBJ2-1; len: 16; abundance: -; v_gene: TRBV28; d_gene: -; CDR3nt: TGTGCCAGCAGTCCCCGAACGACAGCACTGGAGAATGAGCAGTTCTTC; CDR3aa: CASSPRTTALENEQFF
j_gene: TRBJ2-7; len: 16; abundance: -; v_gene: TRBV15; d_gene: TRBD1; CDR3nt: TGTGCCACCAGCAGACCGGGACAGGGGCCCTTTTACGAGCAGTACTTC; CDR3aa: CATSRPGQGPFYEQYF
j_gene: TRBJ1-2; len: 13; abundance: -; v_gene: TRBV28; d_gene: -; CDR3nt: TGTGCCAGCAGTTCCGGACGGAACTATGGCTACACCTTC; CDR3aa: CASSSGRNYGYTF
j_gene: TRBJ2-1; len: 13; abundance: -; v_gene: TRBV19; d_gene: -; CDR3nt: TGTGCCAGTAGTATTCTAGCCCACAATGAGCAGTTCTTC; CDR3aa: CASSILAHNEQFF
j_gene: TRBJ1-1; len: 12; abundance: once; v_gene: TRBV14; d_gene: -; CDR3nt: TGTGCCAGCAGCCAAACGAACACTGAAGCTTTCTTT; CDR3aa: CASSQTNTEAFF